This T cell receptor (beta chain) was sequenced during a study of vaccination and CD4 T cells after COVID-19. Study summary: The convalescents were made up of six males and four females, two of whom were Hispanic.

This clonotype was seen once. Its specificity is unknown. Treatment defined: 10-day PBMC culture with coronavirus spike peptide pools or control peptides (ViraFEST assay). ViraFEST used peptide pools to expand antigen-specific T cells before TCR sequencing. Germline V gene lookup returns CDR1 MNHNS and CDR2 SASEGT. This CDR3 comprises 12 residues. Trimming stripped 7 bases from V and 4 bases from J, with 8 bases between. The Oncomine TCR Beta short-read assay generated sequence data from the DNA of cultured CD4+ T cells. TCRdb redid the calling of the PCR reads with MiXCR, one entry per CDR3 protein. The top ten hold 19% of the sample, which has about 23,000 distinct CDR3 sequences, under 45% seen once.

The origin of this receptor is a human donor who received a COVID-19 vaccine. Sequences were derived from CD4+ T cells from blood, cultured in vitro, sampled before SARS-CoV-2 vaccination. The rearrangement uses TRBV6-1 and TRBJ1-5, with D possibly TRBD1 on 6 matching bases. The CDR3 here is CASTQGNQPQHF. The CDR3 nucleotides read TGTGCCAGCACACAGGGTAATCAGCCCCAGCATTTT.